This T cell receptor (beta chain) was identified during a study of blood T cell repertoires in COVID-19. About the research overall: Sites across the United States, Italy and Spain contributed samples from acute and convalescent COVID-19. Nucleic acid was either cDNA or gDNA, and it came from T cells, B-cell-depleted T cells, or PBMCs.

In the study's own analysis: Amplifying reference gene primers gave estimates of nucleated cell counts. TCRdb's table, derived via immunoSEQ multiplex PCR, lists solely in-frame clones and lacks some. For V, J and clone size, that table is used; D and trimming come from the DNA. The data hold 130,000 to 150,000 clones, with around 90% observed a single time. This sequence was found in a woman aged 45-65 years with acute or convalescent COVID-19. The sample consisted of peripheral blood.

In DNA form, the CDR3 reads TGCGCCAGCACGGGGACAGGGAGGGCCACTGAAGCTTTCTTT. The encoded protein is CASTGTGRATEAFF. This rearrangement joins TRBV5-1 to TRBJ1-1; 9 nucleotides align to TRBD1. J gave up 4 bases and V 6 bases, and 7 bases lay outside the gene matches. The germline V gene has CDR1 SGHRS and CDR2 YFSETQ. The CDR3 sequence is 14 residues long.